The sample holds a few counts of the clone carrying this TCR beta chain. Its target is unknown. Regions amplified from RNA transcripts were the TCR beta CDR3 regions. An initial round of RT-PCR targeting the TCR CDR3 relied on the HTBI primer set. TCRdb re-called the multiplex PCR reads with MiXCR, one entry per CDR3 protein. This sample has about 600,000 distinct CDR3 sequences, with more than 14% found just once. The germline V gene encodes CDR1 MGHRA and CDR2 YSYEKL. Trimming cost V 4 bases and J 0 bases, with 10 bases left between them. The CDR3 loop spans 15 amino acids. Those patients with uncontrolled infection, other autoimmune disease, pregnancy or lactation were excluded. These data come from a study of T cells in Graves' hyperthyroidism and ophthalmopathy. About the study: Once the initial diagnosis was made, peripheral blood was obtained before any treatment. Study-level points and caveats: Blood samples included most of the expanded thyroid clonotypes exceeding 0.001. Ophthalmopathy was distinguished from stable hyperthyroidism by 13 V-J signatures.

The source material was blood. The chain employs TRBV4-1 and TRBJ1-3; no clear D. The sequence came from a woman aged 50 to 60 with Graves' ophthalmopathy. The CDR3 loop reads CASSRGSTSGNTIYF. CDR3 nucleotides: TGCGCCAGCAGCCGCGGCTCGACCTCTGGAAACACCATATATTTT.